The following is a T cell receptor beta chain sequence with its context. What it binds is not known. This specimen comes from a study of CD8 T cells in Susac syndrome. CDR1 and CDR2 from the germline V gene are SQVTM and ANQGSEA. With 7 bases removed from V and 6 bases from J, the gap between germline ends came to 9 bases. The CDR3 totals 11 residues. TEMRA cells were FACS-enriched, unlike CD8+ and CD4+ T cells, which were negatively isolated. Study conclusions and caveats: The authors found no clonal expansion in Susac syndrome CD4+ T cell repertoires.

It was with random hexamers that about 0.45 to 1 ug RNA was reverse transcribed. TCRdb itself ran the immunoSEQ multiplex PCR reads through MiXCR, one entry per CDR3 protein. The sample lists some 240,000 distinct CDR3 sequences, about 96% occurring once. The material sequenced was CD4+ T cells from PBMCs. The receptor was isolated from a human donor with Susac syndrome. The rearrangement joins TRBV29-1 to TRBJ2-2, with D hard to call. CDR3 nucleotides: TGCAGCGCCCTAGAGCCCGGGGAGCTGTTTTTT. It is translated as CSALEPGELFF.